This is a list of T cell receptor beta chains from one sample in a study of T cells in Graves' hyperthyroidism and ophthalmopathy. TCRdb reanalysed the multiplex PCR reads using MiXCR and keeps one entry per CDR3 protein. The table has some 360,000 distinct CDR3 sequences, approximately 15% seen once. Input material: blood. These receptor sequences come from an older woman with Graves' hyperthyroidism. The CDR3 runs from the conserved cysteine through the conserved F or W. Each record gives: V gene, J gene, CDR3 protein.

v_call: TRBV2; j_call: TRBJ1-2; cdr3_aa: CASREGRQYGYTF
v_call: TRBV7-2; j_call: TRBJ1-1; cdr3_aa: CASSYRTGEAFF
v_call: TRBV20-1; j_call: TRBJ2-2; cdr3_aa: CSARDGGQGAAGELFF
v_call: TRBV7-9; j_call: TRBJ1-1; cdr3_aa: CASSLETHTEAFF
v_call: TRBV19; j_call: TRBJ1-1; cdr3_aa: CASSNDRVTEAFF
v_call: TRBV7-2; j_call: TRBJ2-1; cdr3_aa: CASSSRTSGGHEQFF
v_call: TRBV9; j_call: TRBJ2-3; cdr3_aa: CASSVSHKGFRYTDTQYF
v_call: TRBV5-1; j_call: TRBJ2-7; cdr3_aa: CASSSLTSGSSYEQYF
v_call: TRBV7-8; j_call: TRBJ2-3; cdr3_aa: CASSPLREAPTDTQYF
v_call: TRBV20-1; j_call: TRBJ2-1; cdr3_aa: CSARPTGGDNEQFF
v_call: TRBV13; j_call: TRBJ2-1; cdr3_aa: CASSPTFLYNEQFF
v_call: TRBV30; j_call: TRBJ2-2; cdr3_aa: CAWSVHALQGSGELFF
v_call: TRBV18; j_call: TRBJ2-3; cdr3_aa: CASSPTPGLAGPTDTQYF
v_call: TRBV3-1; j_call: TRBJ1-5; cdr3_aa: CASSQQGSNQPQHF
v_call: TRBV27; j_call: TRBJ1-2; cdr3_aa: CASMGQGISGYTF
v_call: TRBV6-2/TRBV6-3; j_call: TRBJ2-7; cdr3_aa: CASNLDRVTYEQYF
v_call: TRBV6-1; j_call: TRBJ1-2; cdr3_aa: CASNEDPGKMSYGYTF
v_call: TRBV28; j_call: TRBJ1-1; cdr3_aa: CASSLYEGQGEAFF
v_call: TRBV18; j_call: TRBJ1-1; cdr3_aa: CASSQTPKDTEAFF
v_call: TRBV5-1; j_call: TRBJ1-1; cdr3_aa: CASSSTGNAGTEAFF
v_call: TRBV20-1; j_call: TRBJ2-3; cdr3_aa: CSARDPGGRADTQYF
v_call: TRBV4-1; j_call: TRBJ2-5; cdr3_aa: CASSPPSGQETQYF
v_call: TRBV6-1; j_call: TRBJ2-5; cdr3_aa: CASRFQGGLRQETQYF
v_call: TRBV10-1; j_call: TRBJ2-2; cdr3_aa: CASSPAGTGDYHTKAGELFF
v_call: TRBV11-2; j_call: TRBJ2-7; cdr3_aa: CASSSPARTPPYEQYF
v_call: TRBV29-1; j_call: TRBJ2-7; cdr3_aa: CSVIPPGRAYEQYF
v_call: TRBV4-1; j_call: TRBJ2-5; cdr3_aa: CASSQDRAETGQETQYF
v_call: TRBV20-1; j_call: TRBJ2-3; cdr3_aa: CSARDRLAGGYTQYF
v_call: TRBV20-1; j_call: TRBJ1-4; cdr3_aa: CSASASRGTTNEKLFF
v_call: TRBV6-2/TRBV6-3; j_call: TRBJ2-7; cdr3_aa: CASRPVGPGFYEQYF
v_call: TRBV11-3; j_call: TRBJ2-2; cdr3_aa: CASTVGGANTGELFF
v_call: TRBV7-6; j_call: TRBJ2-3; cdr3_aa: CASSPRLAGGPADTQYF
v_call: TRBV3-1; j_call: TRBJ1-5; cdr3_aa: CASSQSDRDSNQPQHF
v_call: TRBV2; j_call: TRBJ2-3; cdr3_aa: CASMGVDTQYF
v_call: TRBV12-3/TRBV12-4; j_call: TRBJ2-3; cdr3_aa: CASRGLSWKDTQYF
v_call: TRBV11-2; j_call: TRBJ2-3; cdr3_aa: CASSLSLGLGEDTQYF
v_call: TRBV19; j_call: TRBJ2-7; cdr3_aa: CASSMSGSGNEQYF
v_call: TRBV28; j_call: TRBJ2-7; cdr3_aa: CASSPGTSVSEQYF
v_call: TRBV6-1; j_call: TRBJ2-3; cdr3_aa: CASRPSKDTQYF
v_call: TRBV30; j_call: TRBJ2-7; cdr3_aa: CAWSKQGYEQYF
v_call: TRBV20-1; j_call: TRBJ1-5; cdr3_aa: CSASLRGGNQPQHF
v_call: TRBV7-6; j_call: TRBJ2-7; cdr3_aa: CASSPGHSYEQYF
v_call: TRBV9; j_call: TRBJ2-7; cdr3_aa: CASSVDWGSSYEQYF
v_call: TRBV20-1; j_call: TRBJ2-5; cdr3_aa: CSASDRETRETQYF
v_call: TRBV24-1; j_call: TRBJ2-7; cdr3_aa: CATSDPTVQLQYF
v_call: TRBV7-9; j_call: TRBJ2-7; cdr3_aa: CASSSRTSGRGGAREQYF
v_call: TRBV28; j_call: TRBJ1-2; cdr3_aa: CASSPGQPTYGYTF
v_call: TRBV2; j_call: TRBJ2-1; cdr3_aa: CASSELRAYPRDEQFF
v_call: TRBV5-6; j_call: TRBJ1-6; cdr3_aa: CASSLDMGNSPLHF
v_call: TRBV11-3; j_call: TRBJ2-3; cdr3_aa: CASRDRSTDTQYF
v_call: TRBV5-8; j_call: TRBJ2-7; cdr3_aa: CASSSGGSSYEQYF
v_call: TRBV5-1; j_call: TRBJ2-1; cdr3_aa: CASSFGQGSDNEQFF
v_call: TRBV20-1; j_call: TRBJ2-5; cdr3_aa: CSAISTAQETQYF
v_call: TRBV24-1; j_call: TRBJ2-7; cdr3_aa: CATSPGHRYEQYF
v_call: TRBV7-7; j_call: TRBJ2-5; cdr3_aa: CASSSGGRRPQYF
v_call: TRBV19; j_call: TRBJ2-5; cdr3_aa: CASSRTAEETQYF
v_call: TRBV3-1; j_call: TRBJ2-2; cdr3_aa: CASSQGAGELFF
v_call: TRBV2; j_call: TRBJ1-6; cdr3_aa: CASSERQGESPLHF
v_call: TRBV29-1; j_call: TRBJ1-1; cdr3_aa: CSVQKRGTEAFF
v_call: TRBV28; j_call: TRBJ1-6; cdr3_aa: CASSLSGRGSPLHF